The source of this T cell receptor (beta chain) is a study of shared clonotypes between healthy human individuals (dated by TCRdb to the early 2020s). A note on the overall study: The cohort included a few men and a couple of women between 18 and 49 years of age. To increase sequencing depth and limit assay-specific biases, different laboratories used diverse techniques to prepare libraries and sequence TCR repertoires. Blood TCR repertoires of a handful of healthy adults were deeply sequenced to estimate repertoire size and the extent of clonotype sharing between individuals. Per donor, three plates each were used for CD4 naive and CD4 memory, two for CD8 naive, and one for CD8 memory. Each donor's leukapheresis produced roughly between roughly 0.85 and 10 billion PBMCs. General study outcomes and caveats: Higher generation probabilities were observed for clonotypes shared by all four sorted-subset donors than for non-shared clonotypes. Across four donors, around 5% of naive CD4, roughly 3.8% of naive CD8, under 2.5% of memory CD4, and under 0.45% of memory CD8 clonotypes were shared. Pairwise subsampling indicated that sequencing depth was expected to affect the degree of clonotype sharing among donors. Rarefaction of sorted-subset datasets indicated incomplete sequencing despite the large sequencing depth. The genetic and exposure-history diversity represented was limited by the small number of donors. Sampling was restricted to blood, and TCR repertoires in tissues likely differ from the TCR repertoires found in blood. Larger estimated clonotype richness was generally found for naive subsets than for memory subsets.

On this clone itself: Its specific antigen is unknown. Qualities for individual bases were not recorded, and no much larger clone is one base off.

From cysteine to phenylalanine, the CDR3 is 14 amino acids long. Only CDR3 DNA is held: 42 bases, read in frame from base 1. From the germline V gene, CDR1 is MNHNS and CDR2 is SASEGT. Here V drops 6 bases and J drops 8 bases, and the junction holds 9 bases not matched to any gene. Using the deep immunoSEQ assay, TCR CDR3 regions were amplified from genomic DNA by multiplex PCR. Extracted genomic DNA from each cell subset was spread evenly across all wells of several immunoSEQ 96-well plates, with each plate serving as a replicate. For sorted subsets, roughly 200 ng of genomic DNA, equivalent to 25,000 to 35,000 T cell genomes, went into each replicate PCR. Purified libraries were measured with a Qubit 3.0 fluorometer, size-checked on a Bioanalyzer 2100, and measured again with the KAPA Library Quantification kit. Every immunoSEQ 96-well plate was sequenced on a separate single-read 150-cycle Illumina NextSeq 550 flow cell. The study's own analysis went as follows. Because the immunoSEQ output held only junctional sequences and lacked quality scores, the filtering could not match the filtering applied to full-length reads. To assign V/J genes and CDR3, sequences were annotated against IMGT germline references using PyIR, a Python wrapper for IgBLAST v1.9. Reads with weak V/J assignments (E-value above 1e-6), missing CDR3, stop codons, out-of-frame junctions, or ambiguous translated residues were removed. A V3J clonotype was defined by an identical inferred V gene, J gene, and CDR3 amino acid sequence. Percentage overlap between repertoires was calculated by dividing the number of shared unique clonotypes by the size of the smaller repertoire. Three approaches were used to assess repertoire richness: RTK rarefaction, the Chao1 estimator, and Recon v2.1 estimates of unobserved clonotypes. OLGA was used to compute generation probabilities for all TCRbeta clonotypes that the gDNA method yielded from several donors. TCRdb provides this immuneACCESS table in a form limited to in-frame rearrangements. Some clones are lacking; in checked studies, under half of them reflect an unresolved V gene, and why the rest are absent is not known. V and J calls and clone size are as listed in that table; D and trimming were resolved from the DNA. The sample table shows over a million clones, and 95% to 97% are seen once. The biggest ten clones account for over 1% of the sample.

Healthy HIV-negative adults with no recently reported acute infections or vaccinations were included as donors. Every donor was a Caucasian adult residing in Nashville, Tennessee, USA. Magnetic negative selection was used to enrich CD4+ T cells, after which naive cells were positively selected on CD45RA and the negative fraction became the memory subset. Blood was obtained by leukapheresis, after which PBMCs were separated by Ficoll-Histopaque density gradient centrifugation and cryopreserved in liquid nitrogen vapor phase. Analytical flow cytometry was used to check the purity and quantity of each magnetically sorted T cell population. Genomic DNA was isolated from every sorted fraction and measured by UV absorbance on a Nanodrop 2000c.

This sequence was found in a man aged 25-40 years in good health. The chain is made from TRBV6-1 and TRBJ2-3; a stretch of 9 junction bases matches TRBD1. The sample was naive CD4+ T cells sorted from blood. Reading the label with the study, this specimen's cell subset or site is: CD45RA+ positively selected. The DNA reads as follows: TGTGCCAGCAGCCCCGGGACAGGGTCCCTTACGCAGTATTTT. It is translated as CASSPGTGSLTQYF.